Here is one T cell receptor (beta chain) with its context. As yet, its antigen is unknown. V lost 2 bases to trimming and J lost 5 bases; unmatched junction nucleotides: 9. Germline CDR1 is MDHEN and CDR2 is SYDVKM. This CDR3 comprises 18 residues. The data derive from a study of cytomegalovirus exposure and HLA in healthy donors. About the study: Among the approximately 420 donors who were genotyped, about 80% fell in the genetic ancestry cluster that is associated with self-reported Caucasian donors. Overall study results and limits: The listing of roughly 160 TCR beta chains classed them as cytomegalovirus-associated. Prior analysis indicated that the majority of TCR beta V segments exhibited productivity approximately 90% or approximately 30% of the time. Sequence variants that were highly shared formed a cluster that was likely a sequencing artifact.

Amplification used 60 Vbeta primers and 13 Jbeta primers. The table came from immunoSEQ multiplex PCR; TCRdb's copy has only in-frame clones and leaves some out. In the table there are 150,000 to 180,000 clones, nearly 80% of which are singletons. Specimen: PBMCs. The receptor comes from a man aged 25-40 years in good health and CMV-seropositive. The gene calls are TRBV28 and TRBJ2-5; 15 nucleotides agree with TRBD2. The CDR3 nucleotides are TGTGCCAGCAGTTTAATCGGGACTAGCGGGAGGTTTATGGAGACCCAGTACTTC. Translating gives CASSLIGTSGRFMETQYF. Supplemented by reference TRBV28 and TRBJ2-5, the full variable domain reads DVKVTQSSRYLVKRTGEKVFLECVQDMDHENMFWYRQDPGLGLRLIYFSYDVKMKEKGDIPEGYSVSREKKERFSLILESASTNQTSMYLCASSLIGTSGRFMETQYFGPGTRLLVL.